This T cell receptor (beta chain) was sequenced during a study of T cells after yellow fever vaccination. Study-wide background: SMART-Seq v4 Ultra Low Input prepared the low-cell-number fractions.

This clonotype has just a few counts. Template-switching 5'RACE yielded the TCR cDNA; a universal primer site and UMIs were added in the process. A single record per CDR3 protein comes from TCRdb applying MiXCR to the 5' RACE reads. This sample has roughly 400,000 distinct CDR3 sequences, with under 20% found just once. This CDR3 is built from 17 residues. Germline CDR1 SEHNR, CDR2 FQNEAQ (reference sequence). After removal of 3 bases from V and 1 base from J, the junction contained 3 bases not matched to a gene. The V and J genes are TRBV7-9 and TRBJ2-1, with TRBD2 identical over 13 bases. The sequencing used PBMCs, collected before the yellow fever booster vaccination. This TCR came from a man aged 18 to 30 who received the YFV17D yellow fever vaccine. The CDR3 region has the DNA TGTGCCAGCAGCTTGGGACTAGCGGGGAAATCCTACAATGAGCAGTTCTTC. Translation gives CASSLGLAGKSYNEQFF.